Below, one T cell receptor (beta chain) is given with its context. The data stem from a study of T cells in Graves' hyperthyroidism and ophthalmopathy. RNA transcripts served as the template for amplifying TCR beta CDR3 regions. With the HTBI primer set, the TCR CDR3 went through a first round of RT-PCR. From the multiplex PCR reads, TCRdb called clonotypes with MiXCR, one entry per CDR3 protein. The sample lists around 660,000 distinct CDR3 sequences, 45% occurring once. Trimming removed 5 bases at V and 4 bases at J, with 21 bases between. CDR3 length equals 16 residues. Germline CDR1 SGHRS, CDR2 YFSETQ.

What was sequenced was peripheral blood or thyroid tissue (not recorded which). The sequence derives from an adult man with Graves' disease, either hyperthyroidism or ophthalmopathy (not recorded which). The chain has TRBV5-1 and TRBJ1-2; D gene unclear. CDR3: CASSFGAGFLSYGYTF. The DNA of the CDR3 is TGCGCCAGCAGTTTCGGAGCTGGGTTCCTTTCCTATGGCTACACCTTC. Variable domain in full (rest from reference TRBV5-1 and TRBJ1-2): KAGVTQTPRYLIKTRGQQVTLSCSPISGHRSVSWYQQTPGQGLQFLFEYFSETQRNKGNFPGRFSGRQFSNSRSEMNVSTLELGDSALYLCASSFGAGFLSYGYTFGSGTRLTVV.